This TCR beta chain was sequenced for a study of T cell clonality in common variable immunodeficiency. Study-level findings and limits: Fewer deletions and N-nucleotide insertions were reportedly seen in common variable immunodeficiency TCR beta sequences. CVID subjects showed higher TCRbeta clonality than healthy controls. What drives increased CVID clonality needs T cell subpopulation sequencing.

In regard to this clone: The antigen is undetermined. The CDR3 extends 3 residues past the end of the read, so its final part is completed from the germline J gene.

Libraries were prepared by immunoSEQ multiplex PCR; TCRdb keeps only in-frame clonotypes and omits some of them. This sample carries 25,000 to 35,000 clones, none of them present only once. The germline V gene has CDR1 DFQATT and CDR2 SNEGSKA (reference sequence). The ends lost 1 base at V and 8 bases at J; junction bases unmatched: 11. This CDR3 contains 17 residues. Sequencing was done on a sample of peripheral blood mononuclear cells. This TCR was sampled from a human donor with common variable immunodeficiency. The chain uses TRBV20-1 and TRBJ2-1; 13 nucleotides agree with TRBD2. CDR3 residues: CSARVSLAGGPEDEQFF. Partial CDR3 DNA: TGCAGTGCTAGAGTCTCACTAGCGGGGGGGCCAGAGGATGAG.